This TCR beta chain was obtained from a study of radiation and T cells in renal cell carcinoma (dated by TCRdb to the early 2020s). In terms of the full investigation: Samples were obtained from a clinical trial, in which 15 Gy stereotactic body radiation therapy was delivered to primary renal cell carcinomas and nephrectomy was performed 4 weeks later. In total, fewer than 55 samples, comprising some 25 tumors and 27 peripheral blood samples, were subjected to TCR beta sequencing. In the 40 to 60 samples combined, some 4,100,000 unique CDR3 nucleotide sequences were found, encoding 2.5 million or so unique CDR3 amino acid sequences. The paper as a whole reports these results and caveats: Changes in the blood repertoire were not tracked past 4 weeks after treatment. In blood, the top tumor clonotypes increased from baseline to 2 weeks after radiation and then shrank by 4 weeks, which suggests a temporary expansion of tumor-resident clones. With a single-armed trial design, the study had no way to address how radiation dose or scheduling affects the TCR repertoire. Because no pretreatment tumor biopsies were available, whether clonotypes were present in the tumor at baseline could not be determined.

Concerning this clone: Which antigen it targets is not known. No much larger clone is present one base from it, and per-base qualities are unavailable.

Sample time point, as interpreted from the label and publication: blood 2 weeks post-SBRT. Per the publication, the treatment or condition label means: 15 Gy SBRT to primary tumor, nephrectomy 4 weeks later. To follow tumor-enriched clonotypes, peripheral blood was collected serially from radiation-treated patients at baseline and again at 2 weeks and 4 weeks after SBRT. Every patient had renal cell carcinoma of clear cell pathology. Genomic DNA for TCR sequencing was prepared using the QIAamp DNA Blood Mini Kit (Qiagen). Only samples passing all quality control checks were included in the analyses. Following the manufacturer's recommendations, the immunoSEQ kit was used to generate TCR beta libraries from genomic DNA. To prepare the libraries, a first multiplex PCR with proprietary primers was run, followed by a second PCR that added unique barcodes, and a bead cleanup was done after each round. A kit-provided positive control reaction and a negative control reaction were included in every sample batch. The final libraries were assessed on an Agilent 4200 TapeStation D1000 ScreenTape, pooled by volume, and quantified by qPCR. Sequencing was performed on an Illumina NextSeq500 with a MidOutput 150-cycle cartridge, and 156 Read1 and 15 Index1 cycles were run with kit custom primers. The pooled library was loaded at roughly 1 pM with about 20% PhiX control spiked in. Per the original workflow: The vendor-processed data were analyzed in R, and a clonotype was defined as all T cells that share the same CDR3 nucleotide sequence. For clone abundance analyses, frequencies were normalized to the 10,000 most abundant clones per sample. Public T cell clones, averaging fewer than five per sample, were removed before analysis. Tumor-enriched and baseline blood-enriched clonotypes were defined by at least a 32-fold difference in abundance between compartments. A beta-binomial differential abundance model was used to identify clonotypes that expanded or contracted between blood time points. Tumor-blood repertoire similarity was measured with the Baroni-Urbani and Buser coefficient, and groups were compared using two-tailed Wilcoxon tests in R. Imported from immuneACCESS, the table was reduced by TCRdb to in-frame sequences with V and J called. These copies leave out some clones; in studies compared against another copy, an unresolved V gene accounts for under half, and the cause of the remainder is not known. From that table come the V and J calls and clone size; the DNA was used to work out D and trimming. This sample lists about 130,000 clones; about 81% were detected once. The top ten hold approximately 2% of the sample.

The starting material was blood, obtained from a patient whose treatment included radiotherapy and nephrectomy. This clonotype was obtained from a woman aged 55-69 years with renal cell carcinoma.

The sequenced DNA is TGTGGAGTCGGGGTCTCTGGAAACACCATATATTTT. The encoded protein is CGVGVSGNTIYF. The chain was built from TRBV19 and TRBJ1-3; no D segment can be confidently identified. The germline V gene (reference sequence) supplies CDR1 LNHDA and CDR2 SQIVND. From its cysteine to its phenylalanine, the CDR3 spans 12 amino acids. The CDR3 DNA has 36 bases and is translated from base 1.